Detailed here is one T cell receptor (beta chain). What it binds is unknown. This may stem from a read error, because a much larger clone lies one nucleotide away. The sample belongs to a study of cytotoxic CD8 clonotypes in ibrutinib-treated CLL. Study-level points and caveats: Against age-matched healthy donors, baseline clonality ran higher and tracked circulating CD8+ T-cell counts. Sampling times, which were not matched between the groups, differed between sustained-remission patients and progressing patients.

Researchers set a sequencing depth target of 1 in 200,000 to 1 in 1 million T cells. Measured with immunoSEQ multiplex PCR; TCRdb has only the in-frame clones, and not every one. This table has 300,000 or so clones, approximately 67% appearing once. Sequences were derived from PBMCs, sampled after 36 months of ibrutinib treatment. This receptor was identified in a human donor with chronic lymphocytic leukemia.

CDR3: CASSLTDTQYF. The DNA of the CDR3 is TGTGCCAGCAGCCTCACAGATACGCAGTATTTT. V usage is TRBV5-6 and J usage is TRBJ2-3; D call uncertain. This CDR3 region has 11 residues. The V end lost 4 bases, the J end lost 2 bases, and 2 bases lay between the germline ends. Germline V lookup: CDR1 SGHDT, CDR2 YYEEEE.